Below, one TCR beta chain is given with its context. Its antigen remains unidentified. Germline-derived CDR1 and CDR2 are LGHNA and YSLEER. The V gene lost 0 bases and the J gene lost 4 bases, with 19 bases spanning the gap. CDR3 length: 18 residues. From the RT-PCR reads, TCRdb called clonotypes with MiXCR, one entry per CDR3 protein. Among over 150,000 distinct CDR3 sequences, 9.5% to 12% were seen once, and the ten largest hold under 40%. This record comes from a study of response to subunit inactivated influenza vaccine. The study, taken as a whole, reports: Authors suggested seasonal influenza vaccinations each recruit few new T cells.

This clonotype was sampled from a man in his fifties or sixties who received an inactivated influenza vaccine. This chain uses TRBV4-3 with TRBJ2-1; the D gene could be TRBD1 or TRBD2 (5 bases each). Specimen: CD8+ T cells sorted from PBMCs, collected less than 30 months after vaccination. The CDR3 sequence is CASSQDWSGASYYNEQFF. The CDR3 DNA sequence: TGCGCCAGCAGCCAAGACTGGTCCGGGGCCAGTTATTACAATGAGCAGTTCTTC.